Shown below are 27 T cell receptor beta chains from a single sample sequenced in a study of blood T cell repertoires in COVID-19. TCRdb's table, derived via immunoSEQ multiplex PCR, lists solely in-frame clones and lacks some. The sample carries about 56,000 clones, 89% recorded once. The material sequenced was peripheral blood. These TCRs come from a woman aged 55-69 years with COVID-19, enrolled during active disease.

V gene TRBV29-1 combines with J gene TRBJ2-1; TRBD2 is a possible D gene (5 bases). This CDR3 region has 13 residues. V shed 2 bases and J shed 2 bases, with 7 bases lying between them. Germline CDR1 SQVTM, CDR2 ANQGSEA. CDR3 residues: CSVELRAYNEQFF. CDR3 DNA sequence: TGCAGCGTTGAATTGAGGGCCTACAATGAGCAGTTCTTC.

The genes are TRBV5-1 and TRBJ2-2; TRBD2 matches at 11 bases. Germline CDR1 reads SGHRS; CDR2 reads YFSETQ. The trim removed 5 bases at V and 7 bases at J, leaving 7 bases unmatched. The CDR3 runs 15 residues. CDR3 sequence reads: CASRTGLADIGELFF. The CDR3 bases are TGCGCCAGCAGGACGGGACTAGCGGATATCGGGGAGCTGTTTTTT.

The rearrangement uses TRBV7-9 and TRBJ2-3; 8 bases fit TRBD2. With 7 bases clipped from V and 4 bases from J, the junction kept 10 bases outside the gene matches. Germline V gene lookup returns CDR1 SEHNR and CDR2 FQNEAQ (reference sequence). This CDR3 is built from 15 residues. CDR3 residues: CASIRGLGVADTQYF. The CDR3 nucleotides read TGTGCCAGCATCCGGGGACTAGGGGTTGCAGATACGCAGTATTTT.

The chain joins TRBV5-1 to TRBJ2-5, with 7 bases that match TRBD1. The CDR3 covers 15 residues. In germline, CDR1 is SGHRS, CDR2 YFSETQ. The V gene end was trimmed by 0 bases and the J gene end by 5 bases; junction bases not matched to a gene: 7. As DNA, the CDR3 is TGCGCCAGCAGCTTGGGGGACAGTCTAGGGGAGACCCAGTACTTC. It yields the protein CASSLGDSLGETQYF.

The chain recombines TRBV5-1 with TRBJ1-3, with a possible D match to TRBD1 (6 bases). The CDR3 has 18 residues. The V and J ends lost 4 bases and 0 bases respectively, with 20 bases between them. Germline CDR1 and CDR2: SGHRS and YFSETQ. CDR3 region: CASSPASGQIDSGNTIYF. The CDR3 DNA sequence: TGCGCCAGCAGCCCGGCCAGTGGACAGATAGACTCTGGAAACACCATATATTTT. Variable domain in full (rest from reference TRBV5-1 and TRBJ1-3): KAGVTQTPRYLIKTRGQQVTLSCSPISGHRSVSWYQQTPGQGLQFLFEYFSETQRNKGNFPGRFSGRQFSNSRSEMNVSTLELGDSALYLCASSPASGQIDSGNTIYFGEGSWLTVV.

V usage is TRBV2 and J usage is TRBJ1-1, with D unresolved. The CDR3 covers 14 residues. The ends were cut back, 3 bases at V and 0 bases at J, with 8 bases in the middle. The germline gives CDR1 SNHLY, CDR2 FYNNEI. The CDR3 coding sequence is TGTGCCAGCAGTGATAACAGCCTGAACACTGAAGCTTTCTTT. This sequence encodes CASSDNSLNTEAFF.

This chain connects TRBV27 to TRBJ2-2; 9 bases match TRBD1. Germline CDR1 and CDR2: MNHEY and SMNVEV (reference sequence). The trim removed 3 bases at V and 3 bases at J, leaving 8 bases unmatched. CDR3 size: 17 residues. CDR3 protein: CASSFLSTGGYTGELFF. The CDR3 region has the DNA TGTGCCAGCAGTTTCCTCTCGACAGGGGGTTACACCGGGGAGCTGTTTTTT.

The chain joins TRBV30 to TRBJ2-5; 8 bases fit TRBD1. J gave up 9 bases and V 0 bases, and 3 bases lay outside the gene matches. Germline CDR1 reads GTSNPN; CDR2 reads SVGIG (reference sequence). This CDR3 contains 12 residues. CDR3 nucleotides: TGTGCCTGGAGTGTGCGACAGGGGCCCCAGTACTTC. This sequence encodes CAWSVRQGPQYF.

J is TRBJ2-2 and V is TRBV3-1 (or the pseudogene TRBV3-2), with TRBD1 identical over 7 bases. Per the germline V gene, CDR1 is LGHDT and CDR2 is YNNKEL (reference sequence). Trimming at V came to 1 base and at J to 4 bases, leaving 3 bases not matched to a gene. This CDR3 region has 15 residues. The CDR3 DNA follows: TGTGCCAGCAGCCAAGTAGCAGGGGGCACCGGGGAGCTGTTTTTT. Translated, it gives CASSQVAGGTGELFF.

The chain employs TRBV29-1 and TRBJ1-1, with D possibly TRBD1 on 6 matching bases. Germline assignment: CDR1 SQVTM and CDR2 ANQGSEA. CDR3 length equals 12 residues. V was shortened by 7 bases and J by 11 bases, with 20 bases between the two germline ends. This chain's CDR3 is CSGTGTSPEAFF. The CDR3, as DNA: TGCAGCGGGACCGGGACATCTCCGGAGGCTTTCTTT.

J is TRBJ2-5 and V is TRBV30, with 8 bases matching TRBD2. V was pared by 4 bases and J by 6 bases, with 13 bases of the junction left unmatched. The CDR3 covers 15 residues. Germline lookup yields CDR1 GTSNPN and CDR2 SVGIG (reference sequence). CDR3 protein: CAWKPQPGGRKTQYF. DNA for the CDR3: TGTGCCTGGAAACCCCAACCGGGGGGGCGAAAGACCCAGTACTTC.

This clone was seen a few times. J is TRBJ2-5 and V is TRBV5-4, with TRBD2 as a possible D gene (6 bases). CDR3 size: 13 residues. V lost 1 base, J lost 5 bases, and 9 bases lay in between. Looked up from germline, CDR1 is SGHNT and CDR2 is YYREEE (reference sequence). The CDR3 reads CASSLYGGETQYF. In DNA, the CDR3 is TGTGCCAGCAGCTTGTACGGGGGTGAGACCCAGTACTTC.

This clone came up once. The chain is built from TRBV5-6 and TRBJ1-1; D may be TRBD1 (6 bases). CDR3 length: 14 amino acids. Trimming took off 0 bases at V and 2 bases at J, with 8 bases between the two ends. Germline V gives CDR1 SGHDT, CDR2 YYEEEE. The CDR3 coding sequence is TGTGCCAGCAGCTTGGTCAGGGGCAACACTGAAGCTTTCTTT. The encoded protein is CASSLVRGNTEAFF.

The V gene is TRBV5-8, the J gene TRBJ2-1, with D possibly TRBD2 on 5 matching bases. V lost 4 bases and J 4 bases, leaving 15 bases between the germline ends. Germline CDR1 SGHTS, CDR2 YDEGEE. CDR3 size: 15 residues. In DNA form, the CDR3 reads TGTGCCAGCAGCCCCTTGAGGGTTTATTACAATGAGCAGTTCTTC. Its translation is CASSPLRVYYNEQFF.

The V gene is TRBV7-9, the J gene TRBJ2-4, with 7 bases fitting TRBD1. The CDR3 loop spans 15 amino acids. V was clipped by 1 base and J by 0 bases; unmatched bases: 0. Germline values: CDR1 SEHNR, CDR2 FQNEAQ (reference sequence). The CDR3 loop reads CASSLGQGAKNIQYF. Here the CDR3 DNA reads TGTGCCAGCAGCTTAGGACAGGGAGCCAAAAACATTCAGTACTTC.

Written as DNA, the CDR3 is TGCGCCAGCAGCCTGGCGGCGGCGACAGGGAGAGCGAACACTGAAGCTTTCTTT. Protein sequence: CASSLAAATGRANTEAFF. The V gene is TRBV5-1, the J gene TRBJ1-1; 7 nucleotides match TRBD1. With 4 bases clipped from V and 1 base from J, the junction kept 16 bases outside the gene matches. The germline V gene has CDR1 SGHRS and CDR2 YFSETQ. This CDR3 is built from 18 residues.

V gene TRBV18 combines with J gene TRBJ2-2, with TRBD1 matching 7 bases. V lost 5 bases and J lost 4; bases outside the gene matches: 7. The CDR3 sequence is 15 residues long. CDR1 KGHSH and CDR2 LQKENI come from the germline V gene. CDR3 in amino acids: CASSSRDRGTGELFF. The CDR3 DNA follows: TGTGCCAGCTCATCCCGGGACAGAGGCACCGGGGAGCTGTTTTTT.

The rearrangement links TRBV6-5 to TRBJ1-5, with 9 nucleotides matching TRBD1. The J segment lost 4 bases and the V segment lost 11 bases, leaving 6 bases of the junction unmatched. Germline CDR1 reads MNHEY; CDR2 reads SVGAGI. CDR3 length equals 13 residues. The CDR3 is CASKTGGNQPQHF. DNA of the CDR3: TGTGCCTCCAAGACAGGGGGAAATCAGCCCCAGCATTTT.

V is TRBV19 and J is TRBJ2-7; D is possibly TRBD1 (5 bases). Germline values: CDR1 LNHDA, CDR2 SQIVND (reference sequence). The CDR3 consists of 14 residues. The V and J ends lost 2 bases and 0 bases respectively, with 8 bases between them. CDR3 in DNA: TGTGCCAGTAGTATAAGCAGGGACTCCTACGAGCAGTACTTC. Translated, it gives CASSISRDSYEQYF.

V usage is TRBV5-1 and J usage is TRBJ2-5; D possibly corresponds to TRBD2 (5 bases). Trimming took 3 bases from V and 1 from J, leaving 10 bases between them. In germline, CDR1 is SGHRS, CDR2 YFSETQ. The CDR3 has 14 residues. The CDR3 DNA is TGCGCCAGCAGCTCAACCGGGGTCCAAGAGACCCAGTACTTC. Its protein product is CASSSTGVQETQYF. The complete variable domain, with remaining parts taken from reference TRBV5-1 and TRBJ2-5, reads KAGVTQTPRYLIKTRGQQVTLSCSPISGHRSVSWYQQTPGQGLQFLFEYFSETQRNKGNFPGRFSGRQFSNSRSEMNVSTLELGDSALYLCASSSTGVQETQYFGPGTRLLVL.

Regarding this clone: Other DNA sequences from this sample encode an identical CDR3 as well. Here the CDR3 DNA reads TGTGCCTGGAGAACTAGCGGGAGTTACAATGAGCAGTTCTTC. Encoded protein: CAWRTSGSYNEQFF. The chain has TRBV30 and TRBJ2-1; 11 bases align to TRBD2. This CDR3 comprises 14 residues. The V gene's germline CDR1 is GTSNPN and CDR2 SVGIG (reference sequence). The V gene end was trimmed by 3 bases and the J gene end by 4 bases; junction bases not matched to a gene: 2.

This rearrangement joins TRBV11-2 to TRBJ2-3; a possible D gene is TRBD2 (7 bases). The CDR3 totals 15 residues. V was shortened by 4 bases and J by 10 bases, with 21 bases between the two germline ends. Germline loops: CDR1 SGHAT, CDR2 FQNNGV. DNA for the CDR3: TGTGCCAGCAGCTCACTCAGGGGCTGGGAGGGAGCGCAGTATTTT. Protein: CASSSLRGWEGAQYF.

The rearrangement links TRBV7-2 to TRBJ1-1; D unresolved. In germline, CDR1 is SGHTA, CDR2 FQGNSA. The CDR3 runs 11 residues. Trimming cost V 7 bases and J 2 bases, with 5 bases left between them. The CDR3 nucleotides are TGTGCCAGCAAGCGAAACACTGAAGCTTTCTTT. This codes for CASKRNTEAFF. The whole variable domain, filled in from reference TRBV7-2 and TRBJ1-1, reads GAGVSQSPSNKVTEKGKDVELRCDPISGHTALYWYRQSLGQGLEFLIYFQGNSAPDKSGLPSDRFSAERTGGSVSTLTIQRTQQEDSAVYLCASKRNTEAFFGQGTRLTVV.

The chain carries TRBV13 and TRBJ2-1; TRBD1 matches 7 bases. J lost 2 bases, V lost 4 bases, and 11 bases had no gene match. CDR3 length: 17 residues. Germline V CDR1 and CDR2: PRHDT, FYEKMQ (reference sequence). The chain's CDR3 is CASSSLSGTEAYNEQFF. CDR3 bases: TGTGCCAGCAGCTCCCTCTCTGGGACAGAAGCCTACAATGAGCAGTTCTTC.

CDR3 residues: CSVARLAGASGELFF. Written as DNA, the CDR3 is TGCAGCGTCGCCCGACTAGCGGGAGCATCCGGGGAGCTGTTTTTT. V gene TRBV29-1 combines with J gene TRBJ2-2; the match to TRBD2 covers 12 bases. The ends lost 6 bases at V and 6 bases at J; junction bases unmatched: 8. The CDR3 length is 15 residues. CDR1 is SQVTM and CDR2 is ANQGSEA in the germline V gene.

The chain joins TRBV4-1 to TRBJ2-5; 7 bases map to TRBD1. CDR1 and CDR2 (germline): MGHRA, YSYEKL. The CDR3 covers 15 residues. J gave up 5 bases and V 4 bases, and 10 bases lay outside the gene matches. CDR3: CASSRLQGTGETQYF. CDR3 sequence (DNA): TGCGCCAGCAGCCGCCTACAGGGGACGGGGGAGACCCAGTACTTC.

This sequence joins TRBV5-1 and TRBJ1-1; 9 bases are a match to TRBD1. J was trimmed by 0 bases and V by 4 bases; bases with no gene match: 10. CDR3 length: 17 amino acids. The germline CDR1 and CDR2 sequences are SGHRS and YFSETQ. CDR3 nucleotide sequence: TGCGCCAGCAGCCCCGGGACAGGGACTTACATGAACACTGAAGCTTTCTTT. Amino acids: CASSPGTGTYMNTEAFF.